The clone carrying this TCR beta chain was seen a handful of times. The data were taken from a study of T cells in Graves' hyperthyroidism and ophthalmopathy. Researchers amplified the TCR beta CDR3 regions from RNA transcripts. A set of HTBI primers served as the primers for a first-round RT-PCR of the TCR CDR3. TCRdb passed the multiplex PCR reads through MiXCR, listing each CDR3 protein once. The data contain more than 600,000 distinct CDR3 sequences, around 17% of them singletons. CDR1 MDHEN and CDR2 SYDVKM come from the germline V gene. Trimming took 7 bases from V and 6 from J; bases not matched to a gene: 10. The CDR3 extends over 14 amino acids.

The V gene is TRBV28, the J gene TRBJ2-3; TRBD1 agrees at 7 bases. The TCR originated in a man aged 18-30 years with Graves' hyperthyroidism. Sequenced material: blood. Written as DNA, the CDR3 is TGTGCCAGCACTACGACAGGGTCTAGGGATACGCAGTATTTT. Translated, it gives CASTTTGSRDTQYF.